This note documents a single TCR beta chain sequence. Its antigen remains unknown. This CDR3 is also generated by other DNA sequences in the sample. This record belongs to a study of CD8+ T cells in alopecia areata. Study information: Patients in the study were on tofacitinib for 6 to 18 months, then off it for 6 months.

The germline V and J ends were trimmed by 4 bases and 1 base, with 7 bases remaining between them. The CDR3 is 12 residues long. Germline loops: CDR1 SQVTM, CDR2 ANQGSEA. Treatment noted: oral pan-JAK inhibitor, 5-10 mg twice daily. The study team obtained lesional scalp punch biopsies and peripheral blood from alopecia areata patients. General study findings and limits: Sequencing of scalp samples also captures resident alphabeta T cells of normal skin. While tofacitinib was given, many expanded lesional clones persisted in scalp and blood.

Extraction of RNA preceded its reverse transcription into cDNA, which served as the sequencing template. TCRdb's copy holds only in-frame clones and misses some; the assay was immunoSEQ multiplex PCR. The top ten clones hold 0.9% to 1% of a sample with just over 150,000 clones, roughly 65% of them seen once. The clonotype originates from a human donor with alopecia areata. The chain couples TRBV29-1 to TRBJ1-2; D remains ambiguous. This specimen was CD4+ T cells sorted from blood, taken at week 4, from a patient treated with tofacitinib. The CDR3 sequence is CSVASSNYGYTF. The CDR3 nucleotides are TGCAGCGTTGCGTCCAGTAACTATGGCTACACCTTC.